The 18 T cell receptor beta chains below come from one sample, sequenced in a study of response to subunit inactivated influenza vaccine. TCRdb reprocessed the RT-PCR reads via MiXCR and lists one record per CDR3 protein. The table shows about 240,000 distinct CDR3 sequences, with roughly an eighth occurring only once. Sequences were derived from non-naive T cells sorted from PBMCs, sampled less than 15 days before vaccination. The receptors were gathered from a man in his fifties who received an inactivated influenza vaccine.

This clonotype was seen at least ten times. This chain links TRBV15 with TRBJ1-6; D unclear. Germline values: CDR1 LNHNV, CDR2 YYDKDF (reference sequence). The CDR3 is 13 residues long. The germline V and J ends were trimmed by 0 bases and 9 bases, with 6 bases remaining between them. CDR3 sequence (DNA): TGTGCCACCAGCAGAGATACTCGTTCACCCCTCCACTTT. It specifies CATSRDTRSPLHF.

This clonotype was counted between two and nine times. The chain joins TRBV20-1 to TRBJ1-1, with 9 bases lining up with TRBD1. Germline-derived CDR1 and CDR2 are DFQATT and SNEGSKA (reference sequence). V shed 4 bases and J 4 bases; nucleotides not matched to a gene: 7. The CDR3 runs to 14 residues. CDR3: CSATPLTGGTEAFF. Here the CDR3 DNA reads TGCAGTGCTACACCCCTGACAGGGGGCACTGAAGCTTTCTTT.

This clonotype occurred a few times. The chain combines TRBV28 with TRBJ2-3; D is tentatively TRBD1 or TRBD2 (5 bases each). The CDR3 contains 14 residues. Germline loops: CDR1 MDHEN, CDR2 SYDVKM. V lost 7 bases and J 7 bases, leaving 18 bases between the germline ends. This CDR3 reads CASTRDGAVNTQYF. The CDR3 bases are TGTGCCAGCACCCGGGACGGAGCTGTTAATACGCAGTATTTT. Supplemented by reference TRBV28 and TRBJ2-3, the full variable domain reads DVKVTQSSRYLVKRTGEKVFLECVQDMDHENMFWYRQDPGLGLRLIYFSYDVKMKEKGDIPEGYSVSREKKERFSLILESASTNQTSMYLCASTRDGAVNTQYFGPGTRLTVL.

CDR3 sequence (DNA): TGTGCCAGCAGTCCCTTTAAAACCGGGACAGGGGGAGAGACCCAGTACTTC. It is translated as CASSPFKTGTGGETQYF. V and J are TRBV2 and TRBJ2-5; TRBD1 agrees at 11 bases. Germline CDR1 and CDR2: SNHLY and FYNNEI. The ends lost 5 bases at V and 4 bases at J; junction bases unmatched: 12. This CDR3 region has 17 residues.

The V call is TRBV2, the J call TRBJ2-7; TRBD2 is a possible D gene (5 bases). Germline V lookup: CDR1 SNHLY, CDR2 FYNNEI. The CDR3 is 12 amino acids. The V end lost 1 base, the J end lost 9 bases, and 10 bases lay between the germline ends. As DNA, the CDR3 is TGTGCCAGCAGTGAAGGCAGGACTGGGCAGTACTTC. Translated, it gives CASSEGRTGQYF.

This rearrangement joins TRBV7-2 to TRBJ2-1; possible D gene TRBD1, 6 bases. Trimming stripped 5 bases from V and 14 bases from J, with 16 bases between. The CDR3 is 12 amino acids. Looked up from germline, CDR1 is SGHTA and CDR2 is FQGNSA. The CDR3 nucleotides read TGTGCCAGCAGCATGAACAGGGACATCGAGTTCTTC. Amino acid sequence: CASSMNRDIEFF.

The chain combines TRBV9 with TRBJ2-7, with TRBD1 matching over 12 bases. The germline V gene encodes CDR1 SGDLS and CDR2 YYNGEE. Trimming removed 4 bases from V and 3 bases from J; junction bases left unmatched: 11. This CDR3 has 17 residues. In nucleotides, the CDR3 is TGTGCCAGCAGCCCCCGCCTCGGGACAGGGGGCAACTACGAGCAGTACTTC. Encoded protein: CASSPRLGTGGNYEQYF.

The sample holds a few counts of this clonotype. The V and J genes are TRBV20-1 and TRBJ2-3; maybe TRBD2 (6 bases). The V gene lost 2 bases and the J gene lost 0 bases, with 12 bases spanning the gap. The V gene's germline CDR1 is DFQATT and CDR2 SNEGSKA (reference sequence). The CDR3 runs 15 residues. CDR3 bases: TGCAGTGCTAGACCACCTAGCGAAAGCACAGATACGCAGTATTTT. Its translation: CSARPPSESTDTQYF.

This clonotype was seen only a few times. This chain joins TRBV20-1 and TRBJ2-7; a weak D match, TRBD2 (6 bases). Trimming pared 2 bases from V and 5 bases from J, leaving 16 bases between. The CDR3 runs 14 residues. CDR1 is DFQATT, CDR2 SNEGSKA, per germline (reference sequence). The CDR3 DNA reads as TGCAGTGCTAGACGGGAGAGGCGAGGCGACGAGCAGTACTTC. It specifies CSARRERRGDEQYF.

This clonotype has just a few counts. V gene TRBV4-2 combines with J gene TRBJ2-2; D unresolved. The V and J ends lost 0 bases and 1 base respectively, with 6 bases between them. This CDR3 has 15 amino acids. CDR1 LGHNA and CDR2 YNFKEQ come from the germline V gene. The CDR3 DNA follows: TGTGCCAGCAGCCAAGACCCAAGGAACACCGGGGAGCTGTTTTTT. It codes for CASSQDPRNTGELFF.

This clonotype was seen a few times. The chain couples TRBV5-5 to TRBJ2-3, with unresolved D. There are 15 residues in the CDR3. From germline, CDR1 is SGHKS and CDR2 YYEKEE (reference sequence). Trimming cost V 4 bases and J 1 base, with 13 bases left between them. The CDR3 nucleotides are TGTGCCAGCAGCCGACTCGACGGCCGCACAGATACGCAGTATTTT. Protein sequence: CASSRLDGRTDTQYF. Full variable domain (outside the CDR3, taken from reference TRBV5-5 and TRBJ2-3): DAGVTQSPTHLIKTRGQQVTLRCSPISGHKSVSWYQQVLGQGPQFIFQYYEKEERGRGNFPDRFSARQFPNYSSELNVNALLLGDSALYLCASSRLDGRTDTQYFGPGTRLTVL.

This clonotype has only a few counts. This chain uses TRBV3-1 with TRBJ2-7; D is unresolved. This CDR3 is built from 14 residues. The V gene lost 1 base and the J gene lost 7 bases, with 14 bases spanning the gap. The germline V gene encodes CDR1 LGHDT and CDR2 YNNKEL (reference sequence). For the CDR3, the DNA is TGTGCCAGCAGCCAAGGGGTAGCAACGGTAGAGCAGTACTTC. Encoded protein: CASSQGVATVEQYF.

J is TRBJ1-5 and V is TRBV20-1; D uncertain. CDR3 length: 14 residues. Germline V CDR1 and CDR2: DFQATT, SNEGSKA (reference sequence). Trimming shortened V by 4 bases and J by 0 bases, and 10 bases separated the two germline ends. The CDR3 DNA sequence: TGCAGTGCTAACTTGGGATCTAGCAATCAGCCCCAGCATTTT. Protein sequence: CSANLGSSNQPQHF.

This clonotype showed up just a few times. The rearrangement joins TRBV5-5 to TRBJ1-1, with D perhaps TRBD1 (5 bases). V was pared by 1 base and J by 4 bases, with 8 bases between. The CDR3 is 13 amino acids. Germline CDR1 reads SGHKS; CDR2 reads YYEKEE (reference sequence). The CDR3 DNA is TGTGCCAGCAGCTTGTGGAGGGGCACTGAAGCTTTCTTT. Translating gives CASSLWRGTEAFF.

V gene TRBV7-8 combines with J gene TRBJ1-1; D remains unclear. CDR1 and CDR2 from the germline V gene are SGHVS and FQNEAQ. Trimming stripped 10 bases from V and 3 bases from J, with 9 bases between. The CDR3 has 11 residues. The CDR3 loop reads CATALDTEAFF. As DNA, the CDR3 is TGTGCCACCGCTCTGGACACTGAAGCTTTCTTT.

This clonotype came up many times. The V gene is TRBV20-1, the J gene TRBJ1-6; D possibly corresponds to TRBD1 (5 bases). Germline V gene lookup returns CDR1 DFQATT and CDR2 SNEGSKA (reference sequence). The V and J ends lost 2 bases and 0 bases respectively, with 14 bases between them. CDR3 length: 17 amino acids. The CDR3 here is CSARSLRQSSYNSPLHF. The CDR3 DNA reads TGCAGTGCTAGAAGCCTCCGACAGAGCTCCTATAATTCACCCCTCCACTTT.

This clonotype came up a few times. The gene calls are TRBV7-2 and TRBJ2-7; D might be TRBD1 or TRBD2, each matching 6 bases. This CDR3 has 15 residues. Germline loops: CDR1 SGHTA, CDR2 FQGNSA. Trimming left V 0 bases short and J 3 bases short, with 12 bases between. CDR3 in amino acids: CASSLAGRGGYEQYF. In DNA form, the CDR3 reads TGTGCCAGCAGCTTAGCCGGCAGGGGAGGCTACGAGCAGTACTTC.

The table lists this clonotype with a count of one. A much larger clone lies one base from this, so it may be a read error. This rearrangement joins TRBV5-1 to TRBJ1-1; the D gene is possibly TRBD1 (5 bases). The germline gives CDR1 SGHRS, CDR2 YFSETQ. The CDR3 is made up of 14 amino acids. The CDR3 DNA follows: TGCGCCAGCAGCTTGTCTGGGGGAAACACTAAAGCTTTCTTT. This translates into CASSLSGGNTKAFF. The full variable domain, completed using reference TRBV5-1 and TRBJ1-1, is KAGVTQTPRYLIKTRGQQVTLSCSPISGHRSVSWYQQTPGQGLQFLFEYFSETQRNKGNFPGRFSGRQFSNSRSEMNVSTLELGDSALYLCASSLSGGNTKAFFGQGTRLTVV.